The 17 T cell receptor beta chains listed next were all sequenced from one sample in a study of PD-1 blockade in classical Hodgkin lymphoma. Assay: immunoSEQ multiplex PCR; the TCRdb copy retains only in-frame clones and omits some. This sample has tens of thousands of clones; about 90% occur once, and the top ten carry 9% to 12%. Documented time point: cycle 4 day 1 (C4D1), after more than five weeks of nivolumab. The patients all showed relapse after autologous stem cell transplantation, while their brentuximab vedotin exposure varied. The material was peripheral blood mononuclear cells (PBMCs), obtained before the fourth cycle of nivolumab. These receptors came from a human donor with classical Hodgkin lymphoma.

DNA for the CDR3: TGTGCCAGCTCAGGGATCTCTGGAAACACCATATATTTT. This translates into CASSGISGNTIYF. The chain recombines TRBV18 with TRBJ1-3; D is undetermined. V was shortened by 5 bases and J by 0 bases, with 5 bases between the two germline ends. The CDR3 is 13 amino acids. Germline CDR1 and CDR2: KGHSH and LQKENI.

CDR3 region: CASNQGPYEQYF. CDR3 sequence (DNA): TGTGCCAGCAATCAGGGGCCCTACGAGCAGTACTTC. This chain joins TRBV18 and TRBJ2-7; possible D gene TRBD1, 6 bases. The CDR3 sequence is 12 residues long. Between the trimmed V and J ends, which lost 8 bases and 2 bases, there was a span of 10 bases. The V gene's germline CDR1 is KGHSH and CDR2 LQKENI.

This chain uses TRBV7-2 with TRBJ1-1; 10 bases map to TRBD1. The CDR3 contains 13 residues. The germline gives CDR1 SGHTA, CDR2 FQGNSA. The J segment lost 9 bases and the V segment lost 5 bases, leaving 6 bases of the junction unmatched. CDR3 coding DNA: TGTGCCAGCAGCCGTGGGACAGGGGAGAAAGCTTTCTTT. It encodes CASSRGTGEKAFF.

The rearrangement joins TRBV5-1 to TRBJ2-7, with TRBD1 identical over 10 bases. The V and J ends lost 2 bases and 3 bases, in that order; junction bases with no gene match: 2. In germline, CDR1 is SGHRS, CDR2 YFSETQ. The CDR3 extends over 14 amino acids. The CDR3 spells CASSFRTGGYEQYF. CDR3 coding DNA: TGCGCCAGCAGCTTCCGGACAGGGGGCTACGAGCAGTACTTC.

This rearrangement joins TRBV11-2 to TRBJ2-7, with D tentatively TRBD1 or TRBD2 (5 bases each). Between the trimmed V and J ends, which lost 6 bases and 3 bases, there was a span of 18 bases. CDR1 is SGHAT, CDR2 FQNNGV, per germline. The CDR3 has 15 residues. CDR3: CASSSPGPSLYEQYF. CDR3 sequence (DNA): TGTGCCAGCAGTTCACCGGGACCGTCTCTCTACGAGCAGTACTTC.

The CDR3 DNA sequence: TGTGCCTGGAGTGTAGGACTTCGCAATCAGCCCCAGCATTTT. It codes for CAWSVGLRNQPQHF. V usage is TRBV30 and J usage is TRBJ1-5, with D unresolved. Looked up from germline, CDR1 is GTSNPN and CDR2 is SVGIG (reference sequence). Trimming pared 0 bases from V and 2 bases from J, leaving 8 bases between. The CDR3 has 14 residues.

The chain links TRBV10-2 to TRBJ2-2, with 7 bases identical to TRBD1. In germline, CDR1 is WSHSY, CDR2 SAAADI. The CDR3 extends over 13 amino acids. Trimming cost V 5 bases and J 6 bases; bases outside gene matches: 3. CDR3 sequence reads: CASSSQGAGELFF. The DNA for the CDR3 is TGCGCCAGCAGTTCCCAGGGGGCCGGGGAGCTGTTTTTT.

V usage is TRBV15 and J usage is TRBJ2-7; no reliable D call. V dropped 4 bases and J dropped 10 bases, with 20 bases sitting between them. Germline V gene sequence: CDR1 LNHNV, CDR2 YYDKDF (reference sequence). This CDR3 is 14 amino acids long. The CDR3 DNA is TGTGCCACCAGCAAAGGAAAACTGGACGGCCATCAGTACTTC. Translated: CATSKGKLDGHQYF.

This clone was counted a single time. The chain employs TRBV2 and TRBJ2-1; D gene uncertain. The CDR3 is made up of 14 amino acids. The V end lost 7 bases, the J end lost 2 bases, and 12 bases lay between the germline ends. Germline CDR1 is SNHLY and CDR2 is FYNNEI. CDR3 nucleotide sequence: TGTGCCAGCATTAATAAAGGCACCTACAATGAGCAGTTCTTC. As protein: CASINKGTYNEQFF.

This clone has a handful of counts. This chain connects TRBV30 to TRBJ1-6; D remains ambiguous. The CDR3 loop spans 16 amino acids. V was cut by 2 bases and J by 10 bases, with 21 bases left in between. Per the germline V gene, CDR1 is GTSNPN and CDR2 is SVGIG (reference sequence). As DNA, the CDR3 is TGTGCCTGGAGTTCTACTTCCGTGACCAGGTCCTCACCCCTCCACTTT. This gives the protein CAWSSTSVTRSSPLHF.

The V gene is TRBV12-5, the J gene TRBJ2-7; 8 bases map to TRBD2. The CDR3 is 15 amino acids. V dropped 11 bases and J dropped 1; count of bases not matched to a gene: 13. Germline V lookup: CDR1 LGHNT, CDR2 FRNRAP. The CDR3 reads CASLAGGAFSYEQYF. DNA of the CDR3: TGTGCTTCCCTCGCGGGGGGTGCCTTTTCCTACGAGCAGTACTTC.

The chain has TRBV4-2 and TRBJ2-1, with D perhaps matching TRBD1 or TRBD2 (6 bases each). CDR1 is LGHNA and CDR2 is YNFKEQ in the germline V gene. This CDR3 has 17 amino acids. The V and J ends lost 0 bases and 4 bases respectively, with 16 bases between them. For the CDR3, the DNA is TGTGCCAGCAGCCAAGAACTTTTAGGGGGGAGGTACAATGAGCAGTTCTTC. As protein: CASSQELLGGRYNEQFF.

This rearrangement joins TRBV5-1 to TRBJ1-1; D may be TRBD1 (5 bases). Trimming took off 4 bases at V and 1 base at J, with 11 bases between the two ends. The germline V gene has CDR1 SGHRS and CDR2 YFSETQ. The CDR3 extends over 14 amino acids. The CDR3 region has the DNA TGCGCCAGCAGCCCGGGGACGGAGAACACTGAAGCTTTCTTT. Translating it yields CASSPGTENTEAFF.

This chain joins TRBV19 and TRBJ2-1; D not certain. V was clipped by 8 bases and J by 10 bases, with 18 bases between them. Germline CDR1 reads LNHDA; CDR2 reads SQIVND (reference sequence). The CDR3 totals 13 residues. CDR3 sequence: CASAIGPSWEQFF. The CDR3 region has the DNA TGTGCCAGTGCTATAGGCCCGAGCTGGGAGCAGTTCTTC.

V usage is TRBV19 and J usage is TRBJ2-7; perhaps TRBD1 as D (5 bases). The V end was cut by 2 bases, the J end by 1 base, with 9 bases between. Germline CDR1 and CDR2: LNHDA and SQIVND (reference sequence). This CDR3 has 14 amino acids. As DNA, the CDR3 is TGTGCCAGTAGTATACAGGCAGGGTCCTACGAGCAGTACTTC. This gives the protein CASSIQAGSYEQYF.

The chain carries TRBV11-1 and TRBJ1-1; 7 bases agree with TRBD1. This CDR3 is 13 amino acids long. The junction had 5 bases not matched to a gene; V was cut back by 5 bases and J by 5 bases. Germline CDR1 SGHAT, CDR2 FQDESV (reference sequence). CDR3 sequence (DNA): TGTGCCAGCAGCCGCGACAGGGCTACTGAAGCTTTCTTT. It specifies CASSRDRATEAFF.

This clone was picked up one time. The CDR3 loop is CSVELDEGTSFDEQFF. The CDR3 region has the DNA TGCAGCGTTGAATTGGATGAGGGGACATCCTTCGATGAGCAGTTCTTC. This sequence joins TRBV29-1 and TRBJ2-1, with D tentatively TRBD1 (6 bases). The germline V gene encodes CDR1 SQVTM and CDR2 ANQGSEA. The CDR3 contains 16 residues. Trimming took off 2 bases at V and 8 bases at J, with 22 bases between the two ends.